A selection of T cell receptor beta chains follows, all from one sample in a study of cytomegalovirus exposure and HLA in healthy donors. Assay used: immunoSEQ multiplex PCR; TCRdb lists only in-frame clones, some missing. Seen here are about 100,000 clones, just under 95% observed once, and the top ten hold 0.7% to 0.9%. Sequencing was performed on PBMCs. These receptors were taken from a woman between 18 and 29 years old in good health and CMV-seronegative. Both conserved end residues are part of each CDR3. A D gene is named only where the DNA matches it firmly. Clone size appears in some rows only: once, few, many, or a class for an expanded clone.

>TRBV6-5|.|.|14|TRBJ2-2
CATLPRKNTGELFF
TGTGCCACGCTACCGCGGAAGAACACCGGGGAGCTGTTTTTT
>TRBV7-2|.|.|12|TRBJ2-7
CASSWTAYEQYF
TGTGCCAGCAGCTGGACAGCCTACGAGCAGTACTTC
>TRBV7-2|.|TRBD2|14|TRBJ2-3
CASSPRLASDTQYF
TGTGCCAGCAGCCCCAGACTAGCGTCAGATACGCAGTATTTT
>TRBV7-2|.|.|13|TRBJ2-3
CASSSVSTDTQYF
TGTGCCAGCAGCTCAGTTAGCACAGATACGCAGTATTTT
>TRBV4-1|.|TRBD2|17|TRBJ2-3
CASSRQLAGGPTDTQYF
TGCGCCAGCAGCCGACAACTAGCGGGAGGGCCAACAGATACGCAGTATTTT
>TRBV5-5|.|.|15|TRBJ1-2
CASSPDPTGDYGYTF
TGTGCCAGCAGCCCCGACCCTACGGGGGACTATGGCTACACCTTC
>TRBV27|.|.|13|TRBJ2-3
CASSPHTTDTQYF
TGTGCCAGCAGTCCGCACACCACAGATACGCAGTATTTT
>TRBV9|.|TRBD1|15|TRBJ2-1
CASSVGGTDYNEQFF
TGTGCCAGCAGCGTAGGGGGGACAGACTACAATGAGCAGTTCTTC
>TRBV27|.|TRBD2|15|TRBJ2-3
CASSFYAGGTDTQYF
TGTGCCAGCAGTTTCTATGCGGGAGGCACAGATACGCAGTATTTT
>TRBV9|.|.|14|TRBJ1-2
CASSHGEATYGYTF
TGTGCCAGCAGTCACGGGGAGGCGACCTATGGCTACACCTTC
>TRBV12-1|.|.|13|TRBJ2-1
CASSSRPGDQQFF
TGTGCCAGCAGCTCACGACCGGGGGATCAGCAGTTCTTC
>TRBV7-2|.|.|12|TRBJ2-7
CASSPSRGEQYF
TGTGCCAGCAGCCCCTCCCGGGGCGAGCAGTACTTC
>TRBV7-9|.|TRBD2|18|TRBJ2-1
CASSLSMMTSVSYNEQFF
TGTGCCAGCAGCTTATCTATGATGACTAGCGTATCCTACAATGAGCAGTTCTTC
>TRBV5-6|few|.|13|TRBJ2-7
CASTRDFSYEQYF
TGTGCCAGTACCCGGGACTTCTCCTACGAGCAGTACTTC
>TRBV9|.|.|14|TRBJ1-2
CASSVESGVHGYTF
TGTGCCAGCAGCGTAGAATCGGGTGTGCATGGCTACACCTTC
>TRBV10-3|.|TRBD2|13|TRBJ2-7
CAISGLAGDEQYF
TGTGCCATCAGTGGACTAGCGGGGGACGAGCAGTACTTC
>TRBV12-5|.|.|15|TRBJ2-7
CASGPTGLPGGEQYF
TGTGCTAGTGGTCCCACGGGACTCCCAGGGGGCGAGCAGTACTTC
>TRBV19|.|.|15|TRBJ1-2
CASSEDSRGFYGYTF
TGTGCCAGTAGTGAAGACAGTCGAGGATTCTATGGCTACACCTTC
>TRBV25-1|.|.|15|TRBJ1-4
CASSEYGGSNEKLFF
TGTGCCAGCAGTGAATATGGCGGTTCTAATGAAAAACTGTTTTTT
>TRBV7-9|.|.|12|TRBJ1-5
CASSIQGQPQHF
TGTGCCAGCAGCATCCAGGGTCAGCCCCAGCATTTT
>TRBV7-3|.|.|14|TRBJ2-1
CASSLRPFGDEQFF
TGTGCCAGCAGCTTAAGGCCCTTCGGGGATGAGCAGTTCTTC
>TRBV7-9|.|.|15|TRBJ2-5
CASSFSQGGKETQYF
TGTGCCAGCAGCTTCTCACAGGGGGGGAAGGAGACCCAGTACTTC
>TRBV25-1|.|.|15|TRBJ2-3
CASSAGLPPTDTQYF
TGTGCCAGCAGTGCGGGACTCCCCCCCACAGATACGCAGTATTTT
>TRBV19|.|.|13|TRBJ1-3
CASQSSSGNTIYF
TGTGCCAGTCAATCCAGCTCTGGAAACACCATATATTTT
>TRBV15|once|.|13|TRBJ2-7
CATSTHQDNEQYF
TGTGCCACCAGCACCCACCAGGATAACGAGCAGTACTTC
>TRBV7-9|once|TRBD1|14|TRBJ1-1
CASSRNRGPTEAFF
TGTGCCAGCAGTCGTAACAGGGGCCCCACTGAAGCTTTCTTT
>TRBV4-1|.|.|13|TRBJ2-1
CASSQLTWVEQFF
TGCGCCAGCAGCCAGCTGACATGGGTTGAGCAGTTCTTC
>TRBV10-1|.|TRBD1|13|TRBJ1-1
CASSEQGATEAFF
TGCGCCAGCAGTGAGCAGGGGGCTACTGAAGCTTTCTTT
>TRBV4-2|.|.|14|TRBJ2-5
CASSQESLAGTQYF
TGTGCCAGCAGCCAAGAAAGTCTAGCAGGGACCCAGTACTTC
>TRBV6-1|.|.|14|TRBJ2-2
CASSETGDTGELFF
TGTGCCAGCAGTGAGACAGGCGACACCGGGGAGCTGTTTTTT
>TRBV12-5|.|.|12|TRBJ2-2
CASGFSSGELFF
TGTGCTAGTGGTTTTTCTAGCGGGGAGCTGTTTTTT
>TRBV6-5|.|TRBD1|16|TRBJ1-2
CASSYSTGGTGYGYTF
TGTGCCAGCAGTTACTCTACAGGGGGTACTGGCTATGGCTACACCTTC
>TRBV5-1|once|.|16|TRBJ2-3
CASSLTSGASTDTQYF
TGCGCCAGCAGCTTGACGTCAGGGGCTAGCACAGATACGCAGTATTTT
>TRBV2|once|.|17|TRBJ1-2
CASSEEAGPVTNYGYTF
TGTGCCAGCAGTGAAGAGGCAGGGCCCGTCACAAACTATGGCTACACCTTC
>TRBV19|once|.|15|TRBJ1-2
CAVTPGGRAPYGYTF
TGTGCCGTCACGCCCGGGGGAAGGGCTCCCTATGGCTACACCTTC
>TRBV6-6|.|.|16|TRBJ2-2
CASTQTGGVAPGELFF
TGTGCCAGCACCCAGACCGGCGGTGTCGCTCCCGGGGAGCTGTTTTTT
>TRBV19|.|TRBD2|16|TRBJ2-5
CASSTTSGRAGETQYF
TGTGCCAGTAGCACTACTAGCGGGAGAGCGGGAGAGACCCAGTACTTC
>TRBV10-3|.|TRBD1|14|TRBJ2-2
CAIGRDRDTGELFF
TGTGCCATCGGGAGGGACAGGGACACCGGGGAGCTGTTTTTT
>TRBV27|.|.|12|TRBJ2-7
CASWGQAYEQYF
TGTGCCAGCTGGGGGCAGGCCTACGAGCAGTACTTC
>TRBV4-2|once|.|15|TRBJ1-5
CASSQEIGENQPQHF
TGTGCCAGCAGCCAAGAAATCGGGGAAAATCAGCCCCAGCATTTT
>TRBV15|.|.|13|TRBJ2-7
CATSGRRESEQYF
TGTGCCACCAGCGGACGTAGGGAGTCCGAGCAGTACTTC
>TRBV27|.|TRBD2|14|TRBJ2-1
CASRGWTSGSHEFF
TGTGCCAGCAGGGGATGGACTAGCGGGAGCCATGAGTTCTTC
>TRBV27|.|.|12|TRBJ2-7
CASSQAWYEQYF
TGTGCCAGCAGCCAAGCCTGGTACGAGCAGTACTTC
>TRBV7-9|.|.|17|TRBJ1-4
CASSPGQYKATNEKLFF
TGTGCCAGCAGCCCCGGACAGTACAAGGCAACTAATGAAAAACTGTTTTTT
>TRBV7-8|.|TRBD2|19|TRBJ2-1
CASNPTSGSFYRPGDEQFF
TGTGCCAGCAACCCCACTAGCGGGAGTTTCTATCGTCCGGGCGATGAGCAGTTCTTC
>TRBV5-1|.|.|17|TRBJ1-2
CASSLGFQGEVGYGYTF
TGCGCCAGCAGCTTGGGCTTTCAGGGCGAGGTAGGGTATGGCTACACCTTC
>TRBV13|.|.|15|TRBJ2-7
CASSLGRRGSYEQYF
TGTGCCAGCAGCTTAGGCCGTAGGGGTTCCTACGAGCAGTACTTC
>TRBV25-1|.|TRBD1|12|TRBJ1-2
CASSRGDSSYTF
TGTGCCAGCAGTCGAGGGGACAGTAGCTACACCTTC
>TRBV7-2|.|.|14|TRBJ1-2
CASSLLALTLDYTF
TGTGCCAGCAGCCTCTTAGCGCTCACGTTAGACTACACCTTC
>TRBV9|.|.|15|TRBJ1-2
CASSVGGGNRYGFTF
.
>TRBV7-8|.|TRBD1|16|TRBJ2-2
CASSARTGGNTGELFF
TGTGCCAGCAGCGCCCGGACAGGGGGCAACACCGGGGAGCTGTTTTTT
>TRBV2|.|TRBD2|14|TRBJ2-6
CASSREAGANVLTF
TGTGCCAGCAGTCGGGAGGCTGGGGCCAACGTCCTGACTTTC
>TRBV9|.|TRBD2|15|TRBJ2-3
CASSVVGGRSDTQYF
TGTGCCAGCAGCGTAGTGGGAGGGCGATCAGATACGCAGTATTTT
>TRBV27|.|.|14|TRBJ1-3
CASSLASGGNTIYF
TGTGCCAGCAGTTTGGCCAGTGGTGGAAACACCATATATTTT